The entry that follows covers one T cell receptor beta chain sequence. This entry is derived from a study of T cells expressing NK-cell markers. The CDR3 runs 19 residues. Germline values: CDR1 SQVTM, CDR2 ANQGSEA. Each CDR3 protein gets one entry in TCRdb, which reprocessed the 5' RACE reads and gives no DNA. This specimen shows 550,000 to 600,000 distinct CDR3 sequences; the ten leading clones hold roughly 3.5%. The chain carries TRBV29-1 and TRBJ2-3; TCRdb gives TRBD2 as the D gene, but with no DNA this cannot be confirmed. The source is a man aged 18 to 30 in good health. Source material: blood T cells: a sorted CD56 or NKG2C T cell subset, CD4+ or CD8+ T cells, or bulk PBMC T cells (not recorded which). CDR3 in amino acids: CSAGGENRLAGHSTDTQYF.